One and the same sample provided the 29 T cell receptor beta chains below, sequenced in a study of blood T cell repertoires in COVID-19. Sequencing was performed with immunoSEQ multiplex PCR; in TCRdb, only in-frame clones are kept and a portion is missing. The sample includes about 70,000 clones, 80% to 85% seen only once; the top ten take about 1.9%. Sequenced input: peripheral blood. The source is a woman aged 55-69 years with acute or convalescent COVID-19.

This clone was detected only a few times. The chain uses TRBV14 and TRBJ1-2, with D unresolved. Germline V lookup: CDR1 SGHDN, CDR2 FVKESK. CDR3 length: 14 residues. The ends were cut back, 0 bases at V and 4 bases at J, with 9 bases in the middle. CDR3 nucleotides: TGTGCCAGCAGCCAAGACCGCACAGTCTATGGCTACACCTTC. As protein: CASSQDRTVYGYTF.

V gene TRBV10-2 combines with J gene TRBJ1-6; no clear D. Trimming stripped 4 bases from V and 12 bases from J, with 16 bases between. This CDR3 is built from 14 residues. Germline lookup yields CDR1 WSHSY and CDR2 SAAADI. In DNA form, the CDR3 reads TGCGCCAGCAGTGCTGCAGGCGGGTCGGTACCCCTCCACTTT. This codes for CASSAAGGSVPLHF.

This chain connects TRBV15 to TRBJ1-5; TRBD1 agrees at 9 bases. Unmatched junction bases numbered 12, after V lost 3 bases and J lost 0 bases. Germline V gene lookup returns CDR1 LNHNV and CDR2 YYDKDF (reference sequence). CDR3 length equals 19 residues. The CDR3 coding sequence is TGTGCCACCAGCAGTCGGCTAGGACAGGGGTCTTCTAGCAATCAGCCCCAGCATTTT. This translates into CATSSRLGQGSSSNQPQHF. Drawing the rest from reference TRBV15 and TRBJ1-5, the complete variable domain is DAMVIQNPRYQVTQFGKPVTLSCSQTLNHNVMYWYQQKSSQAPKLLFHYYDKDFNNEADTPDNFQSRRPNTSFCFLDIRSPGLGDTAMYLCATSSRLGQGSSSNQPQHFGDGTRLSIL.

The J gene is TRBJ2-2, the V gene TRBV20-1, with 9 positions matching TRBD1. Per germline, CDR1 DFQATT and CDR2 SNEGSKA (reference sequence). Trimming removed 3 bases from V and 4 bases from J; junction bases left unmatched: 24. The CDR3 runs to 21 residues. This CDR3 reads CSASSANFRDRVFLATGELFF. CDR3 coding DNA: TGCAGTGCTAGTTCAGCTAATTTCCGGGACAGGGTGTTCCTTGCCACCGGGGAGCTGTTTTTT.

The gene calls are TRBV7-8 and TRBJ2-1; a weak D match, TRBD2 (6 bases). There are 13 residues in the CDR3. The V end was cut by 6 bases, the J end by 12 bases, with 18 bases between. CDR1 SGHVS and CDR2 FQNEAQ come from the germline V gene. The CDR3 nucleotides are TGTGCCAGCAGTGTGACCGAGGGACTGGGGCAGTTCTTC. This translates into CASSVTEGLGQFF.

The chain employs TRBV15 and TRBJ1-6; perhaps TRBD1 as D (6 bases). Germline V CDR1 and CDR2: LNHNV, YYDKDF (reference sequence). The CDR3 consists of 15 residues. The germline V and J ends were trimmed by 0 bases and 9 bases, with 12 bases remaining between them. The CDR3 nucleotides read TGTGCCACCAGCAGAGATCTCGGCAGGGGTTCACCCCTCCACTTT. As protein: CATSRDLGRGSPLHF.

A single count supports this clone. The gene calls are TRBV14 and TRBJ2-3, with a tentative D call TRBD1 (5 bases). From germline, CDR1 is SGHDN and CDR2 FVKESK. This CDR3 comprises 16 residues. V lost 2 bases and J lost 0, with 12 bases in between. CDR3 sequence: CASSQLGHYSTDTQYF. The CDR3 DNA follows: TGTGCCAGCAGCCAACTGGGGCACTACAGCACAGATACGCAGTATTTT.

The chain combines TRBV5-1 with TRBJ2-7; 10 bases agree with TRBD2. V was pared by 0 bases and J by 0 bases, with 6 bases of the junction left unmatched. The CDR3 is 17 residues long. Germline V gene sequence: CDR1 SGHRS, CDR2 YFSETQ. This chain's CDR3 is CASSLVHLAGVSYEQYF. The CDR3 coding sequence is TGCGCCAGCAGCTTGGTTCATCTAGCGGGAGTCTCCTACGAGCAGTACTTC.

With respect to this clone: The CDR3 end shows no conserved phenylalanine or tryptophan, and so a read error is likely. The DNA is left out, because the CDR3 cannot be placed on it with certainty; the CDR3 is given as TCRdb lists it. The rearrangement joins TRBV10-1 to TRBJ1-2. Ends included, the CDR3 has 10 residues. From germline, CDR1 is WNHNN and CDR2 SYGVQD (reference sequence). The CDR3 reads CASSESAAPR.

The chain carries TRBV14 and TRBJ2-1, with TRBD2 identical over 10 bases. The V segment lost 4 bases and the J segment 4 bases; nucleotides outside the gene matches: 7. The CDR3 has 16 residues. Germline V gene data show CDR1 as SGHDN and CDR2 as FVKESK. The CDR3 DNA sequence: TGTGCCAGCAGCCGCCAACCGGGACTAGCGTACAATGAGCAGTTCTTC. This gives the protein CASSRQPGLAYNEQFF.

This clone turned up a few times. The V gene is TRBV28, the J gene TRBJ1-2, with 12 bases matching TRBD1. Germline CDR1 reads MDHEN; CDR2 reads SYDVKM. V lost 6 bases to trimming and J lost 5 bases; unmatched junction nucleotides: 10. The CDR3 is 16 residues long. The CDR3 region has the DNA TGTGCCAGCAGCCCGGGCGGGACAGGGGGCCAATATGGCTACACCTTC. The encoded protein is CASSPGGTGGQYGYTF.

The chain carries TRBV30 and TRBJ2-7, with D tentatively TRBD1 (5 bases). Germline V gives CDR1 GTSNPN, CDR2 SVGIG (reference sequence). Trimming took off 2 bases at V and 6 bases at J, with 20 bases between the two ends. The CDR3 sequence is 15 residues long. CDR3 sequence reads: CAWSRAGQIKGEQYF. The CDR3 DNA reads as TGTGCCTGGAGTAGGGCAGGACAAATAAAAGGCGAGCAGTACTTC.

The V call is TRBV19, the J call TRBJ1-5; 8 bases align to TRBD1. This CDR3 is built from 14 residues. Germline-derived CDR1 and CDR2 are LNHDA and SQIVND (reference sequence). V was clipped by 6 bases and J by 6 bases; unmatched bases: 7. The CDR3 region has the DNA TGTGCCAGTAGACCGACAGGGGAGGGTCAGCCCCAGCATTTT. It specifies CASRPTGEGQPQHF.

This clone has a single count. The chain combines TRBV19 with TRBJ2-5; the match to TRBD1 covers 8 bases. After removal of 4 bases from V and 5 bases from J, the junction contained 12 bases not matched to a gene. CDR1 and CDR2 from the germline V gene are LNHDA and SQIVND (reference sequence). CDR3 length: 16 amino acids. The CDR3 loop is CASSSRTGNVIETQYF. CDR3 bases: TGTGCCAGTAGTAGTCGGACAGGGAATGTCATTGAGACCCAGTACTTC. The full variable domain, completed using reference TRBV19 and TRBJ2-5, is DGGITQSPKYLFRKEGQNVTLSCEQNLNHDAMYWYRQDPGQGLRLIYYSQIVNDFQKGDIAEGYSVSREKKESFPLTVTSAQKNPTAFYLCASSSRTGNVIETQYFGPGTRLLVL.

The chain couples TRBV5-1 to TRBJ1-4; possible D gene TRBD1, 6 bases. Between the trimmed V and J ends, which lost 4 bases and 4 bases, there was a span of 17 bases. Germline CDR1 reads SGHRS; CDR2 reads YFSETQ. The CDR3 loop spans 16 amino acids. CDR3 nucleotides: TGCGCCAGCAGCCACGGACAGCCTCACATTAATGAAAAACTGTTTTTT. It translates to CASSHGQPHINEKLFF.

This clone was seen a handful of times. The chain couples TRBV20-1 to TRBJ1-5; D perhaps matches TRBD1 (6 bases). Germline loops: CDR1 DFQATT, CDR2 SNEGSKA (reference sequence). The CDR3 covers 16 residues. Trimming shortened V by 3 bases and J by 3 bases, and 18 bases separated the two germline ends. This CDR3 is CSASVGARGDNQPQHF. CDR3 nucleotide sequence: TGCAGTGCTAGTGTGGGGGCTAGAGGTGACAATCAGCCCCAGCATTTT.

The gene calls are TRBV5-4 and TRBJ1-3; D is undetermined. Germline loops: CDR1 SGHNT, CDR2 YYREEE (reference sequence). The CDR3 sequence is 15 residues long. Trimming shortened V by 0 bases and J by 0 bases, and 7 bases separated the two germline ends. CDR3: CASSLDGSSGNTIYF. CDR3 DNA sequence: TGTGCCAGCAGCTTGGACGGGAGCTCTGGAAACACCATATATTTT.

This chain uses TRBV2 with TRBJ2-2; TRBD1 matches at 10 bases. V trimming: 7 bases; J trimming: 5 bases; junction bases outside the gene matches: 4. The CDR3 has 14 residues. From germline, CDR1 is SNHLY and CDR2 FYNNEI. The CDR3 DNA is TGTGCCAGCAAGGGGACAGGGGAAACCGGGGAGCTGTTTTTT. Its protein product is CASKGTGETGELFF. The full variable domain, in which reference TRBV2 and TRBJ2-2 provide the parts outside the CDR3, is EPEVTQTPSHQVTQMGQEVILRCVPISNHLYFYWYRQILGQKVEFLVSFYNNEISEKSEIFDDQFSVERPDGSNFTLKIRSTKLEDSAMYFCASKGTGETGELFFGEGSRLTVL.

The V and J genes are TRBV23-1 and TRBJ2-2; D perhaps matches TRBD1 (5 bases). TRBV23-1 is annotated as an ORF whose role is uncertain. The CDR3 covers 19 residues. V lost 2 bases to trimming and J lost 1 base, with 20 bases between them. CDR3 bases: TGCGCCAGCAGTCAAGTGGCTTCTTTTTCAGGGTGGAACACCGGGGAGCTGTTTTTT. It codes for CASSQVASFSGWNTGELFF.

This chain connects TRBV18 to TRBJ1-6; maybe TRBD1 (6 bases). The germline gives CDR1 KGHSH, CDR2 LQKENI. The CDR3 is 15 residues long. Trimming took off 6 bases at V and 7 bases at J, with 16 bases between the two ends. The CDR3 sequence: CASSPPGVGNSPLHF. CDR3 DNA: TGTGCCAGCTCCCCTCCAGGGGTTGGAAATTCACCCCTCCACTTT.

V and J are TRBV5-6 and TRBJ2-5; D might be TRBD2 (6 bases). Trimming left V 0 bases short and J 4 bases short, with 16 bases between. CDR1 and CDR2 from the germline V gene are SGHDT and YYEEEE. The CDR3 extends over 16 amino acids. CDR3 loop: CASSLAGGARLETQYF. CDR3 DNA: TGTGCCAGCAGCTTGGCCGGGGGAGCGAGGTTAGAGACCCAGTACTTC.

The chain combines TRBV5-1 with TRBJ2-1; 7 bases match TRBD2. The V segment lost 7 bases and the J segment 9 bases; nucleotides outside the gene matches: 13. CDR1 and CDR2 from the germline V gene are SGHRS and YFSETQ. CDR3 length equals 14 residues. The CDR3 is CASRTGLPATEQFF. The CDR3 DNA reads TGCGCCAGCCGGACGGGACTACCCGCCACTGAGCAGTTCTTC.

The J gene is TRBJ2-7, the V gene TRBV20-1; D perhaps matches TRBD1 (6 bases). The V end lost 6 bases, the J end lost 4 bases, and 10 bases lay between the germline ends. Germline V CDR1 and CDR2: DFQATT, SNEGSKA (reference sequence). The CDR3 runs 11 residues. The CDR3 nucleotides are TGCAGTGCCACTGGGACATACGAGCAGTACTTC. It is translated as CSATGTYEQYF.

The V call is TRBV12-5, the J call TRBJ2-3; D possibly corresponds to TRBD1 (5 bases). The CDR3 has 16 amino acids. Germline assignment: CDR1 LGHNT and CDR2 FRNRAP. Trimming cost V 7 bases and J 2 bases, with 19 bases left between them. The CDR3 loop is CASVPPTATSTDTQYF. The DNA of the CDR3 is TGTGCTAGTGTCCCCCCGACAGCTACATCCACAGATACGCAGTATTTT.

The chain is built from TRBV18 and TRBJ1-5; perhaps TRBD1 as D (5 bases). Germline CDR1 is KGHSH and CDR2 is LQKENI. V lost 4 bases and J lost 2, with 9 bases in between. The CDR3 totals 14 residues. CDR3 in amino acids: CASSQGIGNQPQHF. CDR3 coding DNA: TGTGCCAGCTCACAGGGGATCGGCAATCAGCCCCAGCATTTT. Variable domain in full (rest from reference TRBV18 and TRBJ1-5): NAGVMQNPRHLVRRRGQEARLRCSPMKGHSHVYWYRQLPEEGLKFMVYLQKENIIDESGMPKERFSAEFPKEGPSILRIQQVVRGDSAAYFCASSQGIGNQPQHFGDGTRLSIL.

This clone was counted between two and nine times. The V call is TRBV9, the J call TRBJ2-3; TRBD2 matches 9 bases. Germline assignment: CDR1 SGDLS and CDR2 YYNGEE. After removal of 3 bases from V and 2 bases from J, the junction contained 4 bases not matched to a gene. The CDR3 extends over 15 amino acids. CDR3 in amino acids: CASSETSGYTDTQYF. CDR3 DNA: TGTGCCAGCAGCGAGACTAGCGGCTACACAGATACGCAGTATTTT.

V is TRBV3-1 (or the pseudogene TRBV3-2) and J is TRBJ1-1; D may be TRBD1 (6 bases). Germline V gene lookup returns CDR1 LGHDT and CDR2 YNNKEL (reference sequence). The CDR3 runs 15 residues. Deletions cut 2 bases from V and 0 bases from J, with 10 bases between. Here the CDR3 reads CASSQTGNLNTEAFF. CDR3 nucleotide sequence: TGTGCCAGCAGCCAAACAGGGAATTTGAACACTGAAGCTTTCTTT.

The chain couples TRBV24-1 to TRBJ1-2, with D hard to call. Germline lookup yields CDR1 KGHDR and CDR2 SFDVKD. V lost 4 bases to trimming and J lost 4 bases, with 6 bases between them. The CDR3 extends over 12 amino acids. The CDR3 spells CATSDRSYGYTF. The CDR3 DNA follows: TGTGCCACCAGTGACCGCAGCTATGGCTACACCTTC.

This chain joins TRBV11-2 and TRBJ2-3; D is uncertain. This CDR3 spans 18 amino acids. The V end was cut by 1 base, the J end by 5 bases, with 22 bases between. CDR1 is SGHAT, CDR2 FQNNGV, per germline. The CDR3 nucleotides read TGTGCCAGCAGCTTAGTCTTGCAGCGCCCCATTGTAGGAGATACGCAGTATTTT. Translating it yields CASSLVLQRPIVGDTQYF.